This T cell receptor beta chain was identified during a study of cytomegalovirus exposure and HLA in healthy donors. This CDR3 is 15 amino acids long. V lost 3 bases and J 6 bases, leaving 16 bases between the germline ends. Germline V lookup: CDR1 MNHEY, CDR2 SMNVEV (reference sequence). About this clone: Its antigen is currently unknown.

60 Vbeta and 13 Jbeta primers were used in PCR. The data were produced by immunoSEQ multiplex PCR, yet TCRdb's version contains in-frame clones alone and is incomplete. The sample carries around 150,000 clones, 79% recorded once. Regarding the study as a whole: In presence/absence analyses, roughly uniform sequencing depth across donors was assumed. In a later analysis, V- and J-gene trimming of beta chains associated with a DCLRE1C missense variant, replicated independently. In a later analysis, donors in an Asian-associated ancestry cluster reportedly had fewer N-insertions in productive TCRs than the cohort mean.

Sequencing was performed on PBMCs. The clonotype originates from a man aged 50 to 60 in good health and CMV-seropositive. The V gene is TRBV27, the J gene TRBJ2-3; D unclear. CDR3 sequence (DNA): TGTGCCAGCAGTTTTTCCCGAGAAAACGCGGATACGCAGTATTTT. This gives the protein CASSFSRENADTQYF.